The 15 T cell receptor beta chains given below trace back to one sample, sequenced in a study of blood T cell repertoires in COVID-19. Assay: immunoSEQ multiplex PCR; the TCRdb copy retains only in-frame clones and omits some. Among over 250,000 clones, more than 85% were seen once, and the ten largest hold 2.6%. The sequenced sample was peripheral blood. The receptors shown here come from a person aged 18 to 30 with COVID-19, enrolled during active disease.

In this sample, this clone turned up once. The V gene is TRBV7-9, the J gene TRBJ1-1; 8 nucleotides line up with TRBD1. CDR1 SEHNR and CDR2 FQNEAQ come from the germline V gene (reference sequence). The CDR3 extends over 13 amino acids. Trimming cost V 5 bases and J 4 bases; bases outside gene matches: 3. This chain's CDR3 is CASSPDRATEAFF. CDR3 nucleotides: TGTGCCAGCAGCCCGGACAGGGCCACTGAAGCTTTCTTT.

The V call is TRBV14, the J call TRBJ2-3; 7 bases fit TRBD1. Germline assignment: CDR1 SGHDN and CDR2 FVKESK. CDR3 length equals 15 residues. V lost 6 bases, J lost 4 bases, and 10 bases stayed unmatched. The DNA for the CDR3 is TGTGCCAGCAGTCGGAAGGACAGGCCAGCAGATACGCAGTATTTT. Protein product: CASSRKDRPADTQYF.

The chain employs TRBV3-1 (or the pseudogene TRBV3-2) and TRBJ2-4, with TRBD2 as a possible D gene (6 bases). Looked up from germline, CDR1 is LGHDT and CDR2 is YNNKEL (reference sequence). The CDR3 extends over 15 amino acids. V lost 6 bases and J lost 7, with 19 bases in between. DNA for the CDR3: TGTGCCAGCAGTCACTATAAGGCGGGACCTAACATTCAGTACTTC. Its protein product is CASSHYKAGPNIQYF.

The CDR3 coding sequence is TGTGCCAGCTCTAGGGGGACTAGCGGCGGTGAGACCCAGTACTTC. Translation gives CASSRGTSGGETQYF. The V gene is TRBV6-5, the J gene TRBJ2-5, with TRBD2 identical over 11 bases. V gave up 8 bases and J gave up 5 bases; unmatched junction bases: 10. Per germline, CDR1 MNHEY and CDR2 SVGAGI. The CDR3 runs 15 residues.

This chain links TRBV5-6 with TRBJ1-2; 8 bases align to TRBD1. The CDR3 loop spans 14 amino acids. The germline V gene encodes CDR1 SGHDT and CDR2 YYEEEE. V dropped 5 bases and J dropped 8; count of bases not matched to a gene: 11. The CDR3 region is CASRLPGGVQGYTF. DNA of the CDR3: TGTGCCAGCAGACTACCAGGGGGCGTTCAAGGCTACACCTTC.

The V and J genes are TRBV11-2 and TRBJ2-3; 9 nucleotides align to TRBD1. The length of the CDR3 is 16 residues. V was clipped by 5 bases and J by 2 bases; unmatched bases: 8. Germline assignment: CDR1 SGHAT and CDR2 FQNNGV. The CDR3 sequence: CASSTAGTGITDTQYF. The CDR3 DNA sequence: TGTGCCAGCAGCACAGCCGGGACAGGGATCACAGATACGCAGTATTTT.

J is TRBJ2-7 and V is TRBV2; 12 nucleotides agree with TRBD2. Looked up from germline, CDR1 is SNHLY and CDR2 is FYNNEI. With 4 bases clipped from V and 6 bases from J, the junction kept 7 bases outside the gene matches. This CDR3 has 15 amino acids. The DNA for the CDR3 is TGTGCCAGCAGTGGGACTAGCGGGGCCCGGGGCGAGCAGTACTTC. Its translation: CASSGTSGARGEQYF. Looking up the rest from reference TRBV2 and TRBJ2-7 gives the full variable domain: EPEVTQTPSHQVTQMGQEVILRCVPISNHLYFYWYRQILGQKVEFLVSFYNNEISEKSEIFDDQFSVERPDGSNFTLKIRSTKLEDSAMYFCASSGTSGARGEQYFGPGTRLTVT.

The J gene is TRBJ2-3, the V gene TRBV5-1; weak D call: TRBD1 (8 bases). The CDR3 runs to 17 residues. V lost 0 bases, J lost 7 bases, and 21 bases lay in between. The germline CDR1 and CDR2 sequences are SGHRS and YFSETQ. This CDR3 reads CASSLGGPDRGGNTQYF. The CDR3 region has the DNA TGCGCCAGCAGCTTGGGGGGCCCTGACAGGGGAGGGAATACGCAGTATTTT.

This sequence joins TRBV11-2 and TRBJ2-3; D not certain. The germline V gene has CDR1 SGHAT and CDR2 FQNNGV. The CDR3 consists of 13 residues. Trimming pared 7 bases from V and 0 bases from J, leaving 8 bases between. The CDR3 DNA reads as TGTGCCAGCAAGGAGAATAGCACAGATACGCAGTATTTT. It yields the protein CASKENSTDTQYF. Variable domain in full (rest from reference TRBV11-2 and TRBJ2-3): EAGVAQSPRYKIIEKRQSVAFWCNPISGHATLYWYQQILGQGPKLLIQFQNNGVVDDSQLPKDRFSAERLKGVDSTLKIQPAKLEDSAVYLCASKENSTDTQYFGPGTRLTVL.

The chain couples TRBV7-2 to TRBJ2-1; D not resolved. The CDR3 consists of 13 residues. V shed 3 bases and J shed 5 bases, with 8 bases lying between them. Germline values: CDR1 SGHTA, CDR2 FQGNSA. The CDR3 loop reads CASSLYNNNEQFF. In nucleotides, the CDR3 is TGTGCCAGCAGCTTGTACAACAACAATGAGCAGTTCTTC.

J is TRBJ2-2 and V is TRBV10-3; TRBD1 aligns across 8 bases. Per germline, CDR1 ENHRY and CDR2 SYGVKD. The CDR3 runs 17 residues. The junction had 7 bases not matched to a gene; V was cut back by 4 bases and J by 0 bases. CDR3 bases: TGTGCCATCAGTGCCTCCACGGGACAGGCGAACACCGGGGAGCTGTTTTTT. Protein product: CAISASTGQANTGELFF.

The chain is built from TRBV7-9 and TRBJ2-5; 7 positions agree with TRBD2. The CDR3 runs 13 residues. The ends lost 3 bases at V and 5 bases at J; junction bases unmatched: 3. Germline assignment: CDR1 SEHNR and CDR2 FQNEAQ (reference sequence). CDR3 DNA sequence: TGTGCCAGCAGCTTCGCTAGCGGCGAGACCCAGTACTTC. As protein: CASSFASGETQYF. Full variable domain (outside the CDR3, taken from reference TRBV7-9 and TRBJ2-5): DTGVSQNPRHKITKRGQNVTFRCDPISEHNRLYWYRQTLGQGPEFLTYFQNEAQLEKSRLLSDRFSAERPKGSFSTLEIQRTEQGDSAMYLCASSFASGETQYFGPGTRLLVL.

This clone has only a few counts. The rearrangement links TRBV28 to TRBJ2-2; 11 bases are a match to TRBD1. CDR1 MDHEN and CDR2 SYDVKM come from the germline V gene. CDR3 length: 13 residues. The V gene end was trimmed by 6 bases and the J gene end by 6 bases; junction bases not matched to a gene: 0. As DNA, the CDR3 is TGTGCCAGCAGGGGACAGGGGGCCGGGGAGCTGTTTTTT. This sequence encodes CASRGQGAGELFF.

The chain has TRBV7-2 and TRBJ1-4; 8 nucleotides line up with TRBD1. The CDR3 totals 15 residues. With 5 bases clipped from V and 4 bases from J, the junction kept 6 bases outside the gene matches. Germline V gene data show CDR1 as SGHTA and CDR2 as FQGNSA. The CDR3 bases are TGTGCCAGCAGCCCCATGACAGGGGATAATGAAAAACTGTTTTTT. Translating it yields CASSPMTGDNEKLFF.

The chain recombines TRBV12-3 or TRBV12-4 with TRBJ2-7; D perhaps matches TRBD2 (6 bases). Trimming removed 10 bases from V and 3 bases from J, with 16 bases in between. The CDR3 is 13 residues long. Here the CDR3 reads CAISGLGGYEQYF. CDR3 coding DNA: TGTGCCATTTCTGGACTGGGGGGCTACGAGCAGTACTTC.